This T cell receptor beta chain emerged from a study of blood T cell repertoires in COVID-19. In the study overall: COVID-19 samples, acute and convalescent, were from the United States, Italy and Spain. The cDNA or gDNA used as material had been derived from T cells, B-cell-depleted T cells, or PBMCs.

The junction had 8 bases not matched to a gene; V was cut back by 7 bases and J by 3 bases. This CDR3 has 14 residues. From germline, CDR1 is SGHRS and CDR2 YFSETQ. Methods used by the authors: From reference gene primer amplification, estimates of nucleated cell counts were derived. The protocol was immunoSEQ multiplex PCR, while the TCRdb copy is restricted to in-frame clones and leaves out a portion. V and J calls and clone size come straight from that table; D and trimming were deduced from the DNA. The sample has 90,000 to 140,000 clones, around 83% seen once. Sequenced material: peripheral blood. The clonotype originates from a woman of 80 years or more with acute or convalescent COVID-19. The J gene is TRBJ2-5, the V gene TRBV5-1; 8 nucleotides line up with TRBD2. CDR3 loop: CASSSNSGKETQYF. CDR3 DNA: TGCGCCAGCTCATCGAATAGCGGGAAAGAGACCCAGTACTTC.